The 8 T cell receptor beta chains below were found in one sample sequenced in a study of blood T cell repertoires in COVID-19. TCRdb keeps only in-frame clones here, not all; method: immunoSEQ multiplex PCR. The table has 80,000 to 95,000 clones, around 90% seen once. Sequenced sample: peripheral blood. All receptors derive from a woman aged 65 to 85 with acute or convalescent COVID-19.

The J gene is TRBJ2-3, the V gene TRBV5-6; no definite D call. In germline, CDR1 is SGHDT, CDR2 YYEEEE. The germline V and J ends were trimmed by 4 bases and 4 bases, with 13 bases remaining between them. The CDR3 contains 14 residues. CDR3 sequence (DNA): TGTGCCAGCAGCACCCGAGTGGCGGCAGATACGCAGTATTTT. It translates to CASSTRVAADTQYF. The entire variable domain, with the rest obtained from reference TRBV5-6 and TRBJ2-3, is as follows: DAGVTQSPTHLIKTRGQQVTLRCSPKSGHDTVSWYQQALGQGPQFIFQYYEEEERQRGNFPDRFSGHQFPNYSSELNVNALLLGDSALYLCASSTRVAADTQYFGPGTRLTVL.

The chain is built from TRBV5-4 and TRBJ1-2; D might be TRBD1 (6 bases). The CDR3 runs 14 residues. V lost 3 bases, J lost 8 bases, and 17 bases lay in between. In germline, CDR1 is SGHNT, CDR2 YYREEE (reference sequence). The CDR3 region is CASSSGQPGKGYTF. The CDR3 nucleotides are TGTGCCAGCAGCTCAGGACAGCCCGGGAAGGGCTACACCTTC. Drawing the rest from reference TRBV5-4 and TRBJ1-2, the complete variable domain is ETGVTQSPTHLIKTRGQQVTLRCSSQSGHNTVSWYQQALGQGPQFIFQYYREEENGRGNFPPRFSGLQFPNYSSELNVNALELDDSALYLCASSSGQPGKGYTFGSGTRLTVV.

The chain joins TRBV10-2 to TRBJ1-6; 8 positions agree with TRBD1. CDR3 size: 14 residues. The trim removed 6 bases at V and 13 bases at J, leaving 11 bases unmatched. Per germline, CDR1 WSHSY and CDR2 SAAADI. Here the CDR3 reads CASSRQGTGAPLHF. In nucleotides, the CDR3 is TGCGCCAGCAGCAGACAGGGGACGGGAGCTCCCCTCCACTTT.

V gene TRBV6-6 combines with J gene TRBJ1-1, with D uncertain. The CDR3 length is 12 residues. Per the germline V gene, CDR1 is MNHNY and CDR2 is SVGAGI (reference sequence). Between the trimmed V and J ends, which lost 2 bases and 6 bases, there was a span of 7 bases. This chain's CDR3 is CASSYRVAEAFF. The CDR3, as DNA: TGTGCCAGCAGTTACCGCGTGGCTGAAGCTTTCTTT.

The rearrangement links TRBV15 to TRBJ2-7; D is unresolved. The CDR3 loop spans 14 amino acids. V was cut by 1 base and J by 4 bases, with 11 bases left in between. Per the germline V gene, CDR1 is LNHNV and CDR2 is YYDKDF (reference sequence). The CDR3 is CATSRVDSSYEQYF. For the CDR3, the DNA is TGTGCCACCAGCAGAGTTGATAGTTCATACGAGCAGTACTTC.

The chain has TRBV18 and TRBJ1-4, with a weak D call TRBD1 (5 bases). Trimming left V 0 bases short and J 7 bases short, with 15 bases between. Germline CDR1 is KGHSH and CDR2 is LQKENI. The CDR3 is made up of 16 amino acids. The CDR3 coding sequence is TGTGCCAGCTCACCACCCTCTTTAACAAGGGGTGAAAAACTGTTTTTT. It is translated as CASSPPSLTRGEKLFF.

This clone appeared a single time. The V and J genes are TRBV3-1 (or the pseudogene TRBV3-2) and TRBJ1-3; D is perhaps TRBD1 (6 bases). The CDR3 has 14 residues. CDR1 LGHDT and CDR2 YNNKEL come from the germline V gene (reference sequence). V lost 1 base and J lost 3, with 7 bases in between. DNA of the CDR3: TGTGCCAGCAGCCAAGGAGGGGGTGGAAACACCATATATTTT. This codes for CASSQGGGGNTIYF.

The J gene is TRBJ2-1, the V gene TRBV3-1 (or the pseudogene TRBV3-2); 12 bases are shared with TRBD1. This CDR3 is built from 14 residues. V lost 3 bases and J lost 8; bases outside the gene matches: 2. Germline CDR1 and CDR2: LGHDT and YNNKEL (reference sequence). The CDR3 loop is CASSHRDRGHEQFF. The CDR3 region has the DNA TGTGCCAGCAGCCACCGGGACAGGGGGCATGAGCAGTTCTTC.